This TCR beta chain was observed in a study of T cell responses to AZD1222 COVID-19 vaccine. Study background: Second doses that came at about 4 or about 12 weeks were put together. Whole-study findings and limits: Most donors were white British, females outnumbered males, and clonal diversity was possibly underestimated. After the peak T cell response, and only then, were repertoires sampled. Two doses of AZD1222 preceded a rise in Spike-specific TCR breadth and depth.

Sequenced by immunoSEQ multiplex PCR; TCRdb stores in-frame clones only, minus some. The table records about 140,000 clones, almost 95% of them present only once. V was clipped by 1 base and J by 3 bases, with 6 bases between them. From germline, CDR1 is MDHEN and CDR2 SYDVKM. The CDR3 loop spans 13 amino acids. As to this clone: Its antigen is currently unknown.

The rearrangement joins TRBV28 to TRBJ1-2, with a weak D call TRBD1 (6 bases). The TCR originated in an adult in good health. The source was peripheral blood, collected on day 0 of AZD1222 vaccination. The chain's CDR3 is CASSLYRDYGYTF. The CDR3 nucleotides are TGTGCCAGCAGTTTATACAGGGACTATGGCTACACCTTC.